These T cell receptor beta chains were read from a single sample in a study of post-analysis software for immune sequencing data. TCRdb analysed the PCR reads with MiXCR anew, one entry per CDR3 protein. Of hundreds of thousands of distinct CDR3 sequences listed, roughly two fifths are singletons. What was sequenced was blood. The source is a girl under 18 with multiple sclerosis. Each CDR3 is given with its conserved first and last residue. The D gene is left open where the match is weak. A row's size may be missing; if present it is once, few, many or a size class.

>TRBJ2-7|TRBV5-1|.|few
CASSSDSGAYEQYF
TGCGCCAGCAGCTCGGACAGCGGGGCCTACGAGCAGTACTTC
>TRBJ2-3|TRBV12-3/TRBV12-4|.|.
CASRIYSSTDTQYF
TGTGCCAGCAGGATATATTCTAGCACAGATACGCAGTATTTT
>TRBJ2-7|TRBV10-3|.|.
CAISDLTDGEYEQYF
TGTGCCATCAGTGACTTGACGGACGGCGAGTACGAGCAGTACTTC
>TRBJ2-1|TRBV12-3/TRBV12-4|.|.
CASSAYGVSYNEQFF
TGTGCCAGCAGTGCCTATGGGGTCTCCTACAATGAGCAGTTCTTC
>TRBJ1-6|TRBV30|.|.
CAWRTGGAYSPLHF
TGTGCCTGGAGGACGGGGGGCGCATATTCACCCCTCCACTTT
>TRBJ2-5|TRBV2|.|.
CASRDRALGTQYF
TGTGCCAGCAGGGACAGAGCCCTAGGGACCCAGTACTTC
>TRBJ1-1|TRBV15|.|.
CATSRAQFGTEAFF
TGTGCCACCAGCAGAGCCCAATTCGGCACTGAAGCTTTCTTT
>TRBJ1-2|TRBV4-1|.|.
CASSQDRRGGTGGYTF
TGCGCCAGCAGCCAAGATCGGAGAGGGGGAACGGGTGGCTACACCTTC
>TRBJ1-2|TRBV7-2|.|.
CASENNYGYTF
TGTGCCAGCGAAAATAACTATGGCTACACCTTC
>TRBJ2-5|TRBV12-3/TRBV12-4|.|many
CASSPSGRGGRETQYF
TGTGCCAGCAGTCCTAGTGGGCGAGGGGGAAGGGAGACCCAGTACTTC
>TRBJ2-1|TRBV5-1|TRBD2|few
CASSLLAANEQFF
TGCGCCAGCAGCCTCCTAGCGGCCAATGAGCAGTTCTTC
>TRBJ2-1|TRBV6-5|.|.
CASSYSTMDQRGSYNEQFF
TGTGCCAGCAGTTACTCGACTATGGACCAAAGGGGGTCCTACAATGAGCAGTTCTTC
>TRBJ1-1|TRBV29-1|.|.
CSVAGLGNTEAFF
TGCAGCGTTGCTGGACTCGGGAACACTGAAGCTTTCTTT
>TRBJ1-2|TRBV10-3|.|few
CAISAGNYGYTF
TGTGCCATCAGCGCGGGGAACTATGGCTACACCTTC
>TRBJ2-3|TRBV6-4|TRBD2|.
CASSAERGSTDTQYF
TGTGCCAGCAGCGCTGAGCGGGGGAGCACAGATACGCAGTATTTT
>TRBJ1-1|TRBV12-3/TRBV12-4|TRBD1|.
CASSRSGTGSTEAFF
TGTGCCAGCAGTCGATCCGGGACAGGGAGCACTGAAGCTTTCTTT
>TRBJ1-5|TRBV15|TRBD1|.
CATSRDRAGQPQHF
TGTGCCACCAGCAGGGACAGGGCGGGACAGCCCCAGCATTTT
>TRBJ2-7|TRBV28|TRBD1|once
CASSPGTGGRSYEQYF
TGTGCCAGCAGCCCTGGGACAGGGGGCAGGTCCTACGAGCAGTACTTC
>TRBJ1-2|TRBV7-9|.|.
CASSLGLEASGYTF
TGTGCCAGCAGCTTAGGCCTGGAGGCGAGTGGCTACACCTTC
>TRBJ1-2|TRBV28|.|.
CASSPKPKGYTF
TGTGCCAGCAGTCCTAAGCCAAAAGGCTACACCTTC
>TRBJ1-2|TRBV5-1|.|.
CASSPATANYGYTF
TGCGCCAGCAGCCCCGCGACAGCTAACTATGGCTACACCTTC
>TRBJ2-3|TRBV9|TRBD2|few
CASSVAGRDPDTQYF
TGTGCCAGCAGCGTAGCGGGGAGGGATCCAGATACGCAGTATTTT
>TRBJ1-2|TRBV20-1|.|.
CSARTEFGYTF
TGCAGTGCTAGAACGGAGTTTGGCTACACCTTC
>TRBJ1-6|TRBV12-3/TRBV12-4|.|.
CASSLPGNSPPHF
TGTGCCAGCAGTTTACCCGGGAATTCACCCCCCCACTTT
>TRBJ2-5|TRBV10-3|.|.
CAISESRASYNEQYF
TGTGCCATCAGTGAGTCGCGGGCCTCCTACAATGAGCAGTACTTC
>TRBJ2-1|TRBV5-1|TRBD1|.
CASSLAGWTGKNEQFF
TGCGCCAGCAGCTTGGCGGGGTGGACAGGGAAGAATGAGCAGTTCTTC
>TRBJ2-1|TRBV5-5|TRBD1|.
CASSPRQGNPNEQFF
TGTGCCAGCAGCCCCAGACAGGGGAACCCCAATGAGCAGTTCTTC
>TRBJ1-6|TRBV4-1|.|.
CASSQVGRVVNSPLHF
TGCGCCAGCAGCCAAGTGGGCAGGGTAGTTAATTCACCCCTCCACTTT
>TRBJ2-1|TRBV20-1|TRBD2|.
CSGASGRADEQFF
TGCAGTGGGGCTAGCGGGAGGGCCGATGAGCAGTTCTTC
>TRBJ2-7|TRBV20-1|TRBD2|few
CSARDQRGLEQYF
TGCAGTGCTAGAGACCAGCGGGGGCTTGAGCAGTACTTC
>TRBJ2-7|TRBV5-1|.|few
CASSTEGRLEEQYF
TGCGCCAGCAGCACCGAGGGCCGGCTCGAGGAGCAGTACTTC
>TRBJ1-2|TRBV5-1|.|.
CASSVGLGQAQDGYTF
TGCGCCAGCAGCGTGGGCCTGGGTCAGGCACAGGATGGCTACACCTTC
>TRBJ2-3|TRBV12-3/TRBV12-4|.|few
CASSSLLDSTDTQYF
TGTGCCAGCAGTTCCCTGTTGGACAGCACAGATACGCAGTATTTT
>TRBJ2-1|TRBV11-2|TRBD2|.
CASSSSGRADNEQFF
TGTGCCAGCAGCAGTAGCGGGAGGGCCGACAATGAGCAGTTCTTC
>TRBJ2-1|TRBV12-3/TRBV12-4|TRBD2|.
CASTPGGGPLGGEQFF
TGTGCCAGCACTCCGGGGGGAGGCCCTCTTGGGGGTGAGCAGTTCTTC
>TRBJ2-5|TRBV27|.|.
CASSLSRQTGETQYF
TGTGCCAGCAGTTTATCGCGACAAACTGGAGAGACCCAGTACTTC
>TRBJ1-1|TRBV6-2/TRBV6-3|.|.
CASSPLGSRGKTGKVEAFF
TGTGCCAGCAGCCCACTGGGATCAAGGGGTAAAACTGGAAAGGTTGAAGCTTTCTTT
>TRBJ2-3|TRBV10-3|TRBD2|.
CAISESTSGGPTDTQYF
TGTGCCATCAGTGAGTCGACTAGCGGGGGGCCCACAGATACGCAGTATTTT
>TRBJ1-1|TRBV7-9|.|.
CASSPAERGMTEAFF
TGTGCCAGCAGCCCCGCTGAACGGGGAATGACTGAAGCTTTCTTT
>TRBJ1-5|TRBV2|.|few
CASSEVTGSNQPQHF
TGTGCCAGCAGTGAAGTTACGGGTAGCAATCAGCCCCAGCATTTT
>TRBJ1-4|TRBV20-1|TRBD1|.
CSARGGQGEEKLFF
TGCAGTGCTAGAGGGGGACAGGGGGAAGAAAAACTGTTTTTT
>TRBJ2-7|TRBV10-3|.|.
CAIGKGESHEQYF
TGTGCCATTGGTAAAGGGGAATCTCACGAGCAGTACTTC
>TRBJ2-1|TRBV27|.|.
CASSLSLQDEQFF
TGTGCCAGCAGTTTAAGTCTTCAGGATGAGCAGTTCTTC
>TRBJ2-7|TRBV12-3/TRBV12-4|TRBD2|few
CASSSSASGYEQYF
TGTGCCAGCAGTTCCTCGGCTAGCGGCTACGAGCAGTACTTC
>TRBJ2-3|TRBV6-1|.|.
CASEMGGRTDTQYF
TGTGCCAGCGAAATGGGCGGACGCACAGATACGCAGTATTTT
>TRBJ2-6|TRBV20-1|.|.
CSARDTWDNSGANVLTF
TGCAGTGCTAGAGATACCTGGGACAACTCTGGGGCCAACGTCCTGACTTTC
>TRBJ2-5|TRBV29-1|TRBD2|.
CSVEDRLAGRSQETQYF
TGCAGCGTTGAAGATCGACTAGCGGGACGCTCCCAAGAGACCCAGTACTTC
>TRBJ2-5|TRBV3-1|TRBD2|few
CASSHLARGGGETQYF
TGTGCCAGCAGCCATCTGGCGCGCGGGGGGGGAGAGACCCAGTACTTC
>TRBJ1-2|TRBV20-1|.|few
CSAPEGGYTF
TGCAGTGCTCCAGAGGGCGGCTACACCTTC
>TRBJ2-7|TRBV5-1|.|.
CASSFRWGEQYF
TGCGCCAGCAGCTTTCGGTGGGGTGAGCAGTACTTC
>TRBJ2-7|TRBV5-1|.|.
CASSLSSRSYNEQYF
TGCGCCAGCAGCTTGTCTAGCAGGTCCTACAATGAGCAGTACTTC